This T cell receptor beta chain derives from a study of T cells after yellow fever vaccination (dated by TCRdb to between 2018 and 2021). About the study as a whole: The SMART-Seq v4 Ultra Low Input RNA kit was used to prepare libraries from fractions with low cell numbers. To follow T-cell clones before and after both primary and booster YFV17D yellow fever vaccination, bulk TCR alpha and beta repertoires underwent longitudinal sequencing. Two healthy male donors, one aged 18 to 30 and one aged 30 to 40 years, made up the cohort. Bulk PBMC replicates and cell subsets were isolated from blood drawn at multiple timepoints before and after both primary and secondary immunization. Results the study describes overall, beyond this receptor: Most clones expanded after primary vaccination (96% of CD4 and 88% of CD8) were re-detected after the booster, suggesting that broad memory maintenance occurred. Because only a couple of donors were included in the study, the extent to which the findings can be generalized is limited. The secondary T-cell response was weaker than the primary response but faster, peaking on day 5 instead of day 15. FACS-sorted repertoires could contain abundant contaminating clonotypes from the bulk population, so computational filtering was required. A small fraction of clonotypes showed up in both the CD4 and CD8 compartments, probably as a result of convergent recombination.

V lost 2 bases and J lost 6 bases, and the count of bases not matched to a germline gene is 12. CDR1 DFQATT and CDR2 SNEGSKA were looked up in the germline V gene (reference sequence). Reading from cysteine to phenylalanine, the CDR3 counts 15 amino acids. Only the CDR3 part of the read is kept: 45 bases, read in frame from the first base. To note about this clonotype: The antigen it binds to is not known. The input lacks base qualities; no much larger clone sits a single base away.

Synthesis of TCR cDNA relied on 5'RACE template switching, a step that introduced a universal primer site along with unique molecular identifiers. Priming for cDNA synthesis came from both the TCR alpha and TCR beta constant segments. Libraries were amplified in two PCR steps, with sample barcodes and sequencing adapters added in the second step. Sequencing of the libraries was done on either Illumina HiSeq 2500 (2x100 bp) or NovaSeq (2x150 bp). As for how the authors treated the data: Demultiplexing of reads and collapsing into UMI consensus sequences were performed with MIGEC, and V(D)J alignment was carried out with MiXCR. Vaccine-responding clonotypes were defined with edgeR using replicate PBMC samples, requiring FDR below 0.01 and a log2 fold change above 5 up to day 15. Bulk clonotypes were assigned CD4 or CD8 identity according to which sequenced CD4 or CD8 repertoire held them at higher abundance. TCRdb redid the processing of the public reads, applying fastp at Q25 and MiXCR, and retained in-frame beta chains. Rows merge per CDR3 protein into single entries with the most common DNA and genes. The V and J calls follow TCRdb's processing rather than the paper's. This sample holds hundreds of thousands of distinct CDR3 sequences; roughly a fifth were observed only once. The ten most abundant clones make up roughly an eighth of the sample.

Explained via the paper, the treatment or condition label denotes: live attenuated yellow fever vaccine strain. At each blood-draw timepoint, two biological replicates of bulk PBMCs were collected. PBMCs were isolated from peripheral blood using a standard Ficoll-Paque protocol. RNA was extracted with TriZol from bulk PBMCs, CD4 and CD8 fractions, and dextramer-positive and dextramer-negative fractions. This clonotype was obtained from a man aged 25 to 40 who received the YFV17D yellow fever vaccine. The sequencing used PBMCs, collected 15 days after the yellow fever booster vaccination. The rearranged chain carries TRBV20-1 and TRBJ2-7, and TRBD1 aligns with 8 junction nucleotides. The CDR3 region has the sequence CSARTRWQGAAEQYF. The nucleotide sequence reads as follows: TGCAGTGCTAGAACCAGATGGCAGGGGGCCGCCGAGCAGTACTTC.